Given below is one T cell receptor beta chain in context. No antigen is known for it. Sequencing of DNA taken from cultured CD4+ T cells relied on the Oncomine TCR Beta short-read assay. MiXCR, run by TCRdb on the PCR reads, gives a single entry per CDR3 protein. Altogether roughly 24,000 distinct CDR3 sequences are present, 64% being singletons, with the ten largest covering less than 6%. The treatment is: roughly nine-day PBMC culture with coronavirus spike peptide pools or control peptides (ViraFEST assay). This entry comes from a study of vaccination and CD4 T cells after COVID-19. On the study more broadly: Overlapping SARS-CoV-2, HCoV-NL63, HCoV-OC43 and HCoV-229E spike peptides stimulated the cells.

Study-wide results and limits: Spike mono-reactive clones accounted for 304 of the 307 vaccine-specific clones found in convalescent patients.

Trimming pared 1 base from V and 0 bases from J, leaving 16 bases between. Per the germline V gene, CDR1 is MGHRA and CDR2 is YSYEKL. This CDR3 region has 18 residues. The sequence was collected from a human donor who had recovered from COVID-19. The specimen sequenced was CD4+ T cells from blood, cultured in vitro. The chain combines TRBV4-1 with TRBJ1-3; TRBD1 is a possible D gene (5 bases). For the CDR3, the DNA is TGCGCCAGCAGCCAAGGGAGTGCCGTGGGGGACTCTGGAAACACCATATATTTT. It is translated as CASSQGSAVGDSGNTIYF.